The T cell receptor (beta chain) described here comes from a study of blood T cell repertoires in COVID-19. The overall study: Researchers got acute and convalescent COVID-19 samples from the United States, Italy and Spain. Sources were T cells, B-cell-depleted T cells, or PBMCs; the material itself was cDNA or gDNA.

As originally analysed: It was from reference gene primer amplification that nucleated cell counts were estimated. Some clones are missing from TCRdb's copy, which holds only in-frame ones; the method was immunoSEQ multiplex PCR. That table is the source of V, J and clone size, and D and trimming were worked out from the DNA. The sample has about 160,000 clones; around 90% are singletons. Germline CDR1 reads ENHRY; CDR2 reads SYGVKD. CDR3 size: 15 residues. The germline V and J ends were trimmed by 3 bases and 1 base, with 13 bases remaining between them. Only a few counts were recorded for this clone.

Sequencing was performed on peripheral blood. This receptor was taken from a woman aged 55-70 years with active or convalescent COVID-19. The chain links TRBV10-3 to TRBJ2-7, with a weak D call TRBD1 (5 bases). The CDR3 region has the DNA TGTGCCATCAGTGACGACCAGGGTCTGTCCTACGAGCAGTACTTC. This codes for CAISDDQGLSYEQYF.